This T cell receptor (beta chain) came from a study of blood T cell repertoires in COVID-19. Enrollees, about 18 to 90 years old, lived in 24 US areas. Clinical history as reported by participants underpinned cohort assignment. All recovered Cohort 3 donors got two negative PCRs, got clearance, or saw symptom resolution. In the authors' methods: Reference gene primers were amplified, and this amplification served to estimate nucleated cell counts. Profiling relied on immunoSEQ multiplex PCR, and the TCRdb table lists in-frame clones only, not all of them. That table is the source of V, J and clone size, and D and trimming were worked out from the DNA. The sample holds about 280,000 clones, approximately 88% seen once. The J segment lost 8 bases and the V segment lost 3 bases, leaving 10 bases of the junction unmatched. The CDR3 extends over 15 amino acids. Germline values: CDR1 KGHSH, CDR2 LQKENI.

The chain recombines TRBV18 with TRBJ1-3; 7 nucleotides align to TRBD1. The source of this sequence is a woman in her thirties who had recovered from COVID-19. Sequences were obtained from PBMCs or T cells enriched from blood (not recorded which). In nucleotides, the CDR3 is TGTGCCAGCTCACCGCTACAGGGGATCCGGGACACCATATATTTT. It encodes CASSPLQGIRDTIYF.